Listed below are T cell receptor beta chains from one sample, sequenced in a study of STAT3 mutations in large granular lymphocyte leukemia. Clones were sequenced by immunoSEQ multiplex PCR, and TCRdb holds only the in-frame ones, with some missing. Of 2,000 to 3,000 clones in the sample, more than 80% were seen once. What was sequenced was peripheral blood mononuclear cells. The receptor set was obtained from a woman in her 70s with T-cell large granular lymphocyte leukemia. Some clones in this sample may be carry-over from other donors' samples. CDR3s include the opening cysteine and the closing phenylalanine or tryptophan. The order of the fields is clone size, V gene, CDR3 protein. Expanded clones get a size class; other rows say once, few or many, or leave the size out.

- | TRBV29-1 | CSVLATNYGYTF
- | TRBV28 | CASRSQGGSYEQYF
- | TRBV19 | CASMRRGHLNTQYF
- | TRBV18 | CASSPPGTNSYEQYF
- | TRBV30 | CGQGGYNEQFF
- | TRBV28 | CASSSLWQISENTEAFF
- | TRBV18 | CASSPATTGNQPQHF
- | TRBV11-2 | CASSLGRTSGQETQYF
- | TRBV18 | CASGPGGRGTEAFF
once | TRBV19 | CASSIVHHSEKLFF
once | TRBV18 | CASSPRGHTINTEAFF
- | TRBV30 | CAWVMAGGNTIYF
once | TRBV19 | CASSISVNNYGYTF
- | TRBV5-1 | CASSLSGGGGTGELFF
- | TRBV7-8 | CASSLEGRNGYTF
- | TRBV18 | CASSPKEVSYEQYF
- | TRBV5-5 | CASSQDGSNTEAFF
- | TRBV18 | CASSPGQGRNQPQHF
few | TRBV28 | CATGRPQHF
- | TRBV27 | CASADEQFF
- | TRBV18 | CASSPKQGTGYEQYF
- | TRBV5-1 | CASSPGTTSSYNEQFF
- | TRBV9 | CASSRQGGANEKLFF
- | TRBV19 | CASSIRARSPPAFF
- | TRBV5-1 | CATSTGVNYGYTF
- | TRBV28 | CASSGDRGNSPLHF
- | TRBV27 | CASSLQGATGYTF
few | TRBV5-5 | CASSLAGGTGTYEQYF
once | TRBV4-3 | CASSQHRQGSYEQYF
- | TRBV29-1 | CSVGTSEFGVGEQFF
- | TRBV30 | CAWSGTGANQPQHF
few | TRBV5-6 | CASSLVTGNYGYTF
once | TRBV18 | CASSPGTGETQYF
- | TRBV5-4 | CASSLAGTGIGYTF
few | TRBV2 | CASRTETGGALGQFF
- | TRBV7-9 | CASSLGTGFSVTEAFF
- | TRBV5-4 | CASSFDRGDSYEQYF
- | TRBV13 | CASSGDGATRDTQYF
- | TRBV6-6 | CASSYRGYNQPQHF
few | TRBV13 | CASTQGGRGAVKLEAFF
- | TRBV4-1 | CASSLETGPLSGANVLTF
- | TRBV30 | CAWSKAGGGYNEQFF
- | TRBV30 | CAWRGWDRHGYTF
- | TRBV30 | CAWRGGRADSPLHF
- | TRBV7-8 | CASSYRGGLPLSYEQYF
- | TRBV7-9 | CASRPMDRYEQYF
- | TRBV5-1 | CASRLGTDTQYF
- | TRBV11-2 | CASRKIGSSGNTIYF
- | TRBV5-1 | CASSLAGLTTQETQYF
- | TRBV5-4 | CASSLRQGAVSEKLFF
- | TRBV7-9 | CASSSNSDGWGLGEQYF